This T cell receptor beta chain comes out of a study of blood T cell repertoires in COVID-19. Comments on this clone: An end of the junction does not agree with germline; a read error may underlie this.

Under the authors' procedure: Reference gene primer amplification yielded estimated nucleated cell counts. Repertoires were generated with immunoSEQ multiplex PCR, while TCRdb's copy carries only in-frame clones and drops some. For V, J and clone size, that table is used; D and trimming come from the DNA. The sample contains 140,000 or so clones, more than 65% of which appear only once. Per the germline V gene, CDR1 is SGHNT and CDR2 is YYREEE (reference sequence). There are 16 residues in the CDR3. Sequencing used peripheral blood. This clonotype was sampled from a human donor in a cohort sampled during active COVID-19. This rearrangement joins TRBV5-4 to TRBJ2-1; 15 bases agree with TRBD2. DNA for the CDR3: TGTGCCAGCAGCTCGCCGTCACCGGGACTAGCGGGGGGACAGGTCTTC. Protein: CASSSPSPGLAGGQVF. Using reference TRBV5-4 and TRBJ2-1 for the parts outside the CDR3, the full variable domain is ETGVTQSPTHLIKTRGQQVTLRCSSQSGHNTVSWYQQALGQGPQFIFQYYREEENGRGNFPPRFSGLQFPNYSSELNVNALELDDSALYLCASSSPSPGLAGGQVFGPGTRLTVL.